Each of the 3 T cell receptor beta chains below was sequenced from the same sample in a study of blood T cell repertoires in COVID-19. The data were produced by immunoSEQ multiplex PCR, yet TCRdb's version contains in-frame clones alone and is incomplete. Of tens of thousands of clones listed, 85% to 95% are singletons. The specimen was peripheral blood. The receptors shown here come from a human donor with active COVID-19. The donor label of this sample is uncertain.

This chain uses TRBV7-3 with TRBJ1-1; perhaps TRBD1 as D (6 bases). Trimming stripped 3 bases from V and 1 base from J, with 24 bases between. CDR1 is SGHTA and CDR2 is FQGTGA in the germline V gene. This CDR3 is 19 amino acids long. The CDR3 DNA is TGTGCCAGCAGCTTTGAGACAGGTCGGTTTGTGGGACCGAACACTGAAGCTTTCTTT. The encoded protein is CASSFETGRFVGPNTEAFF. The complete variable domain, with remaining parts taken from reference TRBV7-3 and TRBJ1-1, reads GAGVSQTPSNKVTEKGKYVELRCDPISGHTALYWYRQSLGQGPEFLIYFQGTGAADDSGLPNDRFFAVRPEGSVSTLKIQRTERGDSAVYLCASSFETGRFVGPNTEAFFGQGTRLTVV.

The genes are TRBV6-5 and TRBJ2-7, with 8 bases that match TRBD2. The CDR3 length is 14 residues. J lost 6 bases, V lost 6 bases, and 10 bases had no gene match. From germline, CDR1 is MNHEY and CDR2 SVGAGI. The CDR3 protein is CASSPPGGPGEQYF. The DNA for the CDR3 is TGTGCCAGCAGCCCCCCGGGGGGGCCGGGCGAGCAGTACTTC.

The chain links TRBV28 to TRBJ2-5; 8 bases fit TRBD2. Germline trimming cut 2 bases from V and 1 base from J; bases unmatched to any gene: 9. The CDR3 covers 17 residues. Per germline, CDR1 MDHEN and CDR2 SYDVKM. CDR3 in amino acids: CASSLIRSGGLQETQYF. The CDR3, as DNA: TGTGCCAGCAGTTTAATTCGCAGCGGGGGCCTCCAAGAGACCCAGTACTTC.